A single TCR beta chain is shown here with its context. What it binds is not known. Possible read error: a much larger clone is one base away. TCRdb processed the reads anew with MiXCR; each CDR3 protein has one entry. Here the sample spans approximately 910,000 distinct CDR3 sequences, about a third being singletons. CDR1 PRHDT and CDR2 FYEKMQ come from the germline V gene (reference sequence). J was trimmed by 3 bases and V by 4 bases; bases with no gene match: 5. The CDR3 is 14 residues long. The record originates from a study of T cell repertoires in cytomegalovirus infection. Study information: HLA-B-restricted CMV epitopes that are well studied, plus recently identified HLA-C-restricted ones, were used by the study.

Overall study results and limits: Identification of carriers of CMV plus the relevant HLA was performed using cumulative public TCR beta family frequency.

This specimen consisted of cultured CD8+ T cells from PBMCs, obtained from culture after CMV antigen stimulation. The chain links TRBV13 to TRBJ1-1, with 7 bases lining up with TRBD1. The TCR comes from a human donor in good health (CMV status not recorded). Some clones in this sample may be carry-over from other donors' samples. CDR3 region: CASSSGQEYTEAFF. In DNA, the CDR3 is TGTGCCAGCAGCTCCGGACAGGAATACACTGAAGCTTTCTTT.